Below, one T cell receptor beta chain is given with its context. The data derive from a study of blood T cell repertoires in COVID-19. About the research overall: Samples of COVID-19 (acute and convalescent) were obtained from the United States, Italy and Spain. From T cells, B-cell-depleted T cells, or PBMCs came the material, which was cDNA or gDNA.

The CDR3 is 15 residues long. Per the germline V gene, CDR1 is MDHEN and CDR2 is SYDVKM. J gave up 5 bases and V 8 bases, and 9 bases lay outside the gene matches. Source study methods: Amplification of reference gene primers provided the estimated nucleated cell counts. The data were produced by immunoSEQ multiplex PCR, yet TCRdb's version contains in-frame clones alone and is incomplete. For V, J and clone size, that table is used; D and trimming come from the DNA. The sample has some 88,000 clones; 65% to 90% are singletons. This receptor was identified in a man aged 55 to 70 with acute or convalescent COVID-19. The sequenced sample consisted of peripheral blood. V usage is TRBV28 and J usage is TRBJ2-3; 11 bases match TRBD2. The CDR3: CASSEVAGGKDTQYF. The CDR3 DNA follows: TGTGCCAGCTCGGAAGTAGCGGGGGGGAAAGATACGCAGTATTTT.